The rows below give T cell receptor beta chains drawn from one sample of a study of beta chain features in type 1 diabetes. The method was immunoSEQ multiplex PCR; TCRdb's version includes in-frame clones alone and lacks a portion of them. The data contain around 300,000 clones, around 7.3% of them seen just once; the ten biggest clones take up roughly 1%. The sample taken for sequencing was central memory CD4+ T cells from blood. The receptors were sampled from a woman younger than 30 in good health. Each CDR3 is given with its conserved first and last residue. A D gene is named only where the DNA matches it firmly. Not every row has a clone size; where given, it reads once, few, many or a size class.

>TRBJ1-5|NA|TRBV28|NA
TGTGCCAGCTTGGACCGAAATCAGCCCCAGCATTTT
CASLDRNQPQHF
>TRBJ2-7|NA|TRBV6-5|TRBD2
TGTGCCAGCAGGGGAGGGACTAGCGGAACCTACGAGCAGTACTTC
CASRGGTSGTYEQYF
>TRBJ1-5|few|TRBV30|TRBD1
TGTGCCTGGAGTTTGACAGGGGCCGCCAGCAATCAGCCCCAGCATTTT
CAWSLTGAASNQPQHF
>TRBJ1-2|many|TRBV14|TRBD1
TGTGCCAGCAGCCGGACAGGGGCGAACTATGGCTACACCTTC
CASSRTGANYGYTF
>TRBJ2-4|few|TRBV6-5|NA
TGTGCCAGCAGTGATCTAGCAGATGGAAACATTCAGTACTTC
CASSDLADGNIQYF
>TRBJ1-5|many|TRBV2|NA
TGTGCCAGCAGTGAAATAGGGAATCAGCCCCAGCATTTT
CASSEIGNQPQHF
>TRBJ2-3|NA|TRBV29-1|TRBD1
TGCAGCGGCCGGGACAGGGGGACAGATACGCAGTATTTT
CSGRDRGTDTQYF
>TRBJ2-5|few|TRBV7-2|TRBD2
TGTGCCAGCAGCTTAGACGCGGGACTACAGTACTTC
CASSLDAGLQYF
>TRBJ1-5|few|TRBV7-2|NA
TGTGCCAGCAGCTCCCCGGGGGGGCAGGATCAGCCCCAGCATTTT
CASSSPGGQDQPQHF
>TRBJ2-3|NA|TRBV4-1|NA
TGCGCCAGCAGCCAAGCCGGAGACTACCTTTATACGCAGTATTTT
CASSQAGDYLYTQYF
>TRBJ2-7|NA|TRBV25-1|TRBD2
TGTGCCAGCACCCGAGCGGGAGCTTTCGACGAGCAGTACTTC
CASTRAGAFDEQYF
>TRBJ2-1|few|TRBV9|TRBD1
TGTGCCAGCAGCGGCCGACAGGGGCAACTGGTGAACAATGAGCAGTTCTTC
CASSGRQGQLVNNEQFF
>TRBJ1-2|many|TRBV7-5|NA
TGTGTCAGAATCAATAGCCATTTCGACTATGGCTACACCTTC
CVRINSHFDYGYTF
>TRBJ2-1|few|TRBV7-2|NA
TGTGCCAGCAGCTTTGGACTCTACAATGAGCAGTTCTTC
CASSFGLYNEQFF
>TRBJ2-7|few|TRBV11-3|TRBD2
TGTGCCAGCAGCTTAGACGGGACTAGCGGAGTCTACGAGCAGTACTTC
CASSLDGTSGVYEQYF
>TRBJ2-3|few|TRBV28|NA
TGTGCCAGCACCCCCAGCACAGATACGCAGTATTTT
CASTPSTDTQYF
>TRBJ2-2|NA|TRBV14|NA
TGTGCCAGCAGCCAAGGGGGTCTGTCCGGGAAGGCCGGGGAGCTGTTTTTT
CASSQGGLSGKAGELFF
>TRBJ2-6|few|TRBV5-1|TRBD1
TGCGCCAGCAGCCTGGGACAGGGATTTGGGGCCAACGTCCTGACTTTC
CASSLGQGFGANVLTF
>TRBJ1-1|few|TRBV6-5|NA
TGTGCCATCAGTGAGGGCGGGCAAGCTTTCTTT
CAISEGGQAFF
>TRBJ2-3|few|TRBV5-1|NA
TGCGCCAGCAGGTCGTGGGACAGCACAGATACGCAGTATTTT
CASRSWDSTDTQYF
>TRBJ2-7|few|TRBV7-2|TRBD1
TGTGCCAGCAGCTTACGGGGACAGACCCTCGCCGAGCAGTACTTC
CASSLRGQTLAEQYF
>TRBJ2-2|few|TRBV19|NA
TGTGCCAGTAGTATGCTTACAGGTGCGAACACCGGGGAGCTGTTTTTT
CASSMLTGANTGELFF
>TRBJ2-1|few|TRBV7-2|TRBD2
TGTGCCAGCAGCTTGTTTTGGACTAGCGGGATATACAATGAGCAGTTCTTC
CASSLFWTSGIYNEQFF
>TRBJ2-5|few|TRBV4-3|TRBD2
TGCGCCAGCAGCCGATTACTAGCGGGGGGTAAAGAGACCCAGTACTTC
CASSRLLAGGKETQYF
>TRBJ1-2|many|TRBV7-9|NA
TGTGCCAGCAGCTTAGCGCAGGACAGATACTATGGCTACACCTTC
CASSLAQDRYYGYTF
>TRBJ2-3|few|TRBV7-8|NA
TGTGCCAGCAGCCCGTTCAGCGGACCCCTCACAGATACGCAGTATTTT
CASSPFSGPLTDTQYF
>TRBJ2-3|few|TRBV6-1|NA
TGTGCCAGCAGTGAAAATACGCAGTATTTT
CASSENTQYF
>TRBJ2-5|few|TRBV5-4|TRBD1
TGTGCCAGCAAGAAACGGGACAGTCAAACCCAGTACTTC
CASKKRDSQTQYF
>TRBJ2-1|few|TRBV7-9|NA
TGTGCCAGCAGCTTCATACAGGGTCCGTACAATGAGCAGTTCTTC
CASSFIQGPYNEQFF
>TRBJ2-2|many|TRBV19|NA
TGTGCCAGTATTTTTGGGAACACCGGGGAGCTGTTTTTT
CASIFGNTGELFF
>TRBJ2-5|few|TRBV7-6|NA
TGTGCCAGCAGCTTAGGAACGATACTCAAAGAGACCCAGTACTTC
CASSLGTILKETQYF
>TRBJ2-5|NA|TRBV5-6|TRBD2
TGTGCCAGCAGCCGAGCGGGGCTCTTCCAAGAGACCCAGTACTTC
CASSRAGLFQETQYF
>TRBJ2-1|NA|TRBV5-4|TRBD1
TGTGCCAGCAGCTCAAAGACAGGGGGGCTAGATGAGCAGTTCTTC
CASSSKTGGLDEQFF
>TRBJ2-3|few|TRBV29-1|TRBD2
TGCAGCGTTGGCCTGCGGTTCGGGGAGCGGGAGAGCACAGATACGCAGTATTTT
CSVGLRFGERESTDTQYF
>TRBJ1-5|NA|TRBV25-1|NA
TGTGCCAGCACCTCCGTGGATCAGCCCCAGCATTTT
CASTSVDQPQHF
>TRBJ2-3|few|TRBV11-2|NA
TGTGCCAGCAGCTTACGCGTAGATACGCAGTATTTT
CASSLRVDTQYF
>TRBJ2-4|few|TRBV7-6|TRBD2
TGTGCCAGCAGCTTAGAGGCAAGGGCTAGCGGGTGGTTGGAAAACATTCAGTACTTC
CASSLEARASGWLENIQYF
>TRBJ2-3|few|TRBV18|TRBD2
TGTGCCAGCTCCCTCAGGGAGGGGACCGAAGATACGCAGTATTTT
CASSLREGTEDTQYF
>TRBJ2-1|NA|TRBV5-4|NA
TGTGCCAGCAGCTTGTCCGCAACCAATGAGCAGTTCTTC
CASSLSATNEQFF
>TRBJ2-7|NA|TRBV10-3|NA
TGTGCCAGCAGTTACAGCTGGACTTCCCGGGAGCAGTACTTC
CASSYSWTSREQYF
>TRBJ2-6|NA|TRBV14|NA
TGTGCCAGCAGCCAAGGGGTGAGGGTTGGGGCCAACGTCCTGACTTTC
CASSQGVRVGANVLTF
>TRBJ2-7|few|TRBV4-1|NA
TGCGCCAGCAGCCAAGGGATGTCGACAGGAGCCTACGAGCAGTACTTC
CASSQGMSTGAYEQYF